These T cell receptor beta chains were read from a single sample in a study of shared clonotypes between healthy human individuals. TCRdb keeps only in-frame clones here, not all; method: immunoSEQ multiplex PCR. Here the sample spans about 470,000 clones, around 79% being singletons. Sequenced sample: PBMCs. These receptor sequences come from a woman in her thirties or forties in good health. Some clones in this sample may be carry-over from other donors' samples. Both conserved end residues are part of each CDR3. The order of the fields is clone size, V gene, J gene, D gene, CDR3 protein, CDR3 DNA. D genes are given only for firm matches. Some rows have no size entry. The others give once, few or many, or a class for an expanded clone.

.	TRBV6-1	TRBJ1-2	.	CASSETVGAPYGYTF	TGTGCCAGCAGTGAAACGGTGGGGGCCCCCTATGGCTACACCTTC
.	TRBV2	TRBJ2-5	TRBD1	CASSTDRVEETQYF	TGTGCCAGCAGTACGGACAGGGTTGAAGAGACCCAGTACTTC
.	TRBV5-5	TRBJ2-7	.	CASSLAIHEQYF	TGTGCCAGCAGCTTGGCGATCCACGAGCAGTACTTC
few	TRBV28	TRBJ1-4	.	CASRPHGQHNEKLFF	TGTGCCAGCAGACCTCACGGACAGCATAATGAAAAACTGTTTTTT
.	TRBV11-3	TRBJ2-7	TRBD1	CASSSRDRGLCYYEQYF	TGTGCCAGCAGCTCCCGAGACAGGGGGCTATGCTACTACGAGCAGTACTTC
.	TRBV7-9	TRBJ2-1	TRBD2	CASSLDLAATRNEQFF	TGTGCCAGCAGCTTAGATCTAGCGGCCACGAGGAATGAGCAGTTCTTC
.	TRBV28	TRBJ1-2	.	CASSLGQIYGYTF	TGTGCCAGCAGTTTAGGGCAGATCTATGGCTACACCTTC
.	TRBV15	TRBJ1-5	TRBD1	CATSRGITGANQPQHF	TGTGCCACCAGCAGAGGAATTACAGGGGCCAATCAGCCCCAGCATTTT
.	TRBV11-3	TRBJ1-1	.	CASSYRETEAFF	TGTGCCAGCAGCTACAGGGAGACTGAAGCTTTCTTT
.	TRBV28	TRBJ1-5	TRBD1	CASSLGQGIWQPQHF	TGTGCCAGCAGTTTGGGACAGGGGATATGGCAGCCCCAGCATTTT
.	TRBV4-3	TRBJ2-7	TRBD1	CASSQGTGSHEQYF	TGCGCCAGCAGCCAGGGGACAGGGAGCCACGAGCAGTACTTC
.	TRBV5-1	TRBJ2-1	.	CASSGQGGSYEQFF	TGCGCCAGCAGCGGACAGGGAGGGTCTTATGAGCAGTTCTTC
.	TRBV5-8	TRBJ1-5	.	CASSFTSGYLHQPQHF	TGTGCCAGCAGCTTCACTTCCGGGTATTTGCATCAGCCCCAGCATTTT
.	TRBV19	TRBJ2-3	.	CASKDSGGTDTQYF	TGTGCCTCCAAGGATAGCGGCGGGACAGATACGCAGTATTTT
.	TRBV29-1	TRBJ2-3	TRBD2	CSASGSTDTQYF	TGCAGCGCTAGCGGGAGCACAGATACGCAGTATTTT
.	TRBV2	TRBJ2-5	.	CASRPGGPVQETQYF	TGTGCCAGCAGGCCCGGAGGGCCCGTTCAAGAGACCCAGTACTTC
.	TRBV19	TRBJ1-4	TRBD1	CASRGQAFNEKLFF	TGTGCCAGTAGGGGACAGGCGTTTAATGAAAAACTGTTTTTT
.	TRBV28	TRBJ1-4	.	CASVGEGREKLFF	TGTGCCAGCGTTGGGGAGGGTAGGGAAAAACTGTTTTTT
.	TRBV16	TRBJ1-6	TRBD1	CASSLSGGQGYSPLHF	TGTGCCAGCAGCCTCTCTGGGGGACAGGGGTATTCACCCCTCCACTTT
.	TRBV27	TRBJ2-1	TRBD2	CASWTSGRENEQFF	TGTGCCAGTTGGACTAGCGGGAGAGAAAATGAGCAGTTCTTC
.	TRBV28	TRBJ1-5	.	CASSSQGLPQHF	TGTGCCAGCAGCTCTCAGGGACTGCCCCAGCATTTT
few	TRBV27	TRBJ2-1	.	CASSLGSYNEQFF	TGTGCCAGCAGTTTAGGGTCCTACAATGAGCAGTTCTTC
.	TRBV11-2	TRBJ2-1	.	CASSLEGRSYNEQFF	TGTGCCAGCAGCTTAGAGGGCAGGTCCTACAATGAGCAGTTCTTC
.	TRBV18	TRBJ2-7	.	CASSPGVNNEQYF	TGTGCCAGCTCACCCGGCGTAAACAACGAGCAGTACTTC
.	TRBV7-8	TRBJ2-5	.	CASSSTSVETQYF	TGTGCCAGCAGCTCAACCAGCGTAGAGACCCAGTACTTC
.	TRBV6-6	TRBJ1-5	.	CASSFGGSQPQHF	TGTGCCAGCAGTTTTGGAGGGTCTCAGCCCCAGCATTTT
once	TRBV5-1	TRBJ2-7	.	CASSSHYEQYF	TGCGCCAGCAGCTCACATTACGAGCAGTACTTC
.	TRBV28	TRBJ2-7	TRBD1	CASRQMGQVSYEQYF	TGTGCCAGCAGGCAGATGGGACAGGTATCCTACGAGCAGTACTTC